Following are 26 T cell receptor beta chains from one sample sequenced in a study of blood T cell repertoires in COVID-19. Assay: immunoSEQ multiplex PCR; the TCRdb copy retains only in-frame clones and omits some. In the table there are about 100,000 clones, 85% of which are singletons. Sequencing was carried out using peripheral blood. Source of these receptors: a human donor in a cohort sampled during active COVID-19.

This sequence joins TRBV7-9 and TRBJ1-1; D is unclear. The CDR3 extends over 14 amino acids. V lost 6 bases and J 2 bases, leaving 13 bases between the germline ends. Looked up from germline, CDR1 is SEHNR and CDR2 is FQNEAQ (reference sequence). The DNA for the CDR3 is TGTGCCAGCAGAGGGAACAGCGGCAACACTGAAGCTTTCTTT. Its protein is CASRGNSGNTEAFF.

The chain couples TRBV2 to TRBJ2-3, with D perhaps matching TRBD1 (5 bases). The CDR3 spans 14 residues. From germline, CDR1 is SNHLY and CDR2 FYNNEI. V was cut by 4 bases and J by 6 bases, with 14 bases left in between. DNA for the CDR3: TGTGCCAGCAGTGTCCCTTTCAGGGCGGATACGCAGTATTTT. This codes for CASSVPFRADTQYF.

The gene calls are TRBV19 and TRBJ2-5; 8 bases match TRBD2. The CDR3 sequence is 13 residues long. CDR1 and CDR2 from the germline V gene are LNHDA and SQIVND (reference sequence). Trimming cost V 6 bases and J 4 bases; bases outside gene matches: 4. In DNA form, the CDR3 reads TGTGCCAGTAGGCGGGGGGCCGGAGAGACCCAGTACTTC. Translation gives CASRRGAGETQYF.

The gene calls are TRBV6-5 and TRBJ2-1, with 9 bases fitting TRBD2. This CDR3 is built from 16 residues. With 3 bases clipped from V and 10 bases from J, the junction kept 13 bases outside the gene matches. The germline V gene has CDR1 MNHEY and CDR2 SVGAGI. The CDR3 sequence: CASSYHLAGPSDEQFF. CDR3 DNA: TGTGCCAGCAGTTATCATCTAGCGGGGCCATCTGACGAGCAGTTCTTC.

This chain connects TRBV4-1 to TRBJ2-7; D call uncertain. The CDR3 spans 12 residues. Germline V gene data show CDR1 as MGHRA and CDR2 as YSYEKL. Deletions cut 0 bases from V and 10 bases from J, with 10 bases between. DNA of the CDR3: TGCGCCAGCAGCCAAGATTCGAGGTCCCAGTACTTC. Translation: CASSQDSRSQYF.

This chain connects TRBV7-2 to TRBJ2-7; TRBD1 might be the D (6 bases). Trimming removed 5 bases at V and 3 bases at J, with 11 bases between. This CDR3 contains 13 residues. Germline CDR1 reads SGHTA; CDR2 reads FQGNSA. The CDR3 region has the DNA TGTGCCAGCAGCCGAGGACAGATCTACGAGCAGTACTTC. Encoded protein: CASSRGQIYEQYF.

The chain links TRBV25-1 to TRBJ1-6; a possible D gene is TRBD1 (6 bases). Per germline, CDR1 MGHDK and CDR2 SYGVNS. The CDR3 is 12 residues long. Trimming shortened V by 6 bases and J by 6 bases, and 6 bases separated the two germline ends. CDR3 coding DNA: TGTGCCAGCAGGACAGGTAATTCACCCCTCCACTTT. Translated, it gives CASRTGNSPLHF.

The chain joins TRBV18 to TRBJ2-2; perhaps TRBD2 as D (5 bases). This CDR3 is 16 amino acids long. Germline CDR1 is KGHSH and CDR2 is LQKENI. Trimming cost V 1 base and J 2 bases, with 11 bases left between them. CDR3 coding DNA: TGTGCCAGCTCACCACTGTTTAGCGTAAACACCGGGGAGCTGTTTTTT. Its protein product is CASSPLFSVNTGELFF.

V is TRBV6-5 and J is TRBJ1-1, with unresolved D. CDR1 is MNHEY, CDR2 SVGAGI, per germline. The V end was cut by 4 bases, the J end by 0 bases, with 6 bases between. The CDR3 runs 13 residues. The CDR3 region has the DNA TGTGCCAGCAGTTTTCAGGTGAACACTGAAGCTTTCTTT. It is translated as CASSFQVNTEAFF.

A single count supports this clone. DNA of the CDR3: TGTGCCAGCAGCACGCAGGGGGTTAACAATGAGCAGTTCTTC. Residues: CASSTQGVNNEQFF. V and J are TRBV5-4 and TRBJ2-1; TRBD1 agrees at 7 bases. In germline, CDR1 is SGHNT, CDR2 YYREEE (reference sequence). This CDR3 has 14 amino acids. J lost 5 bases, V lost 4 bases, and 6 bases had no gene match.

The chain is built from TRBV5-6 and TRBJ2-7; 8 bases fit TRBD1. The CDR3 covers 15 residues. CDR1 and CDR2 (germline): SGHDT, YYEEEE. The junction had 4 bases not matched to a gene; V was cut back by 2 bases and J by 0 bases. The CDR3 sequence: CASSFRDRTSYEQYF. CDR3 nucleotides: TGTGCCAGCAGCTTCCGGGACAGGACCTCCTACGAGCAGTACTTC.

This chain uses TRBV19 with TRBJ2-7, with TRBD2 matching 7 bases. The V segment lost 8 bases and the J segment 9 bases; nucleotides outside the gene matches: 13. Germline CDR1 reads LNHDA; CDR2 reads SQIVND (reference sequence). The CDR3 runs to 13 residues. In nucleotides, the CDR3 is TGTGCCAGTGCCGACCTGGGAGGGGTTGTGCAGTACTTC. Protein sequence: CASADLGGVVQYF. The whole variable domain, remainder taken from reference TRBV19 and TRBJ2-7, is DGGITQSPKYLFRKEGQNVTLSCEQNLNHDAMYWYRQDPGQGLRLIYYSQIVNDFQKGDIAEGYSVSREKKESFPLTVTSAQKNPTAFYLCASADLGGVVQYFGPGTRLTVT.

This chain connects TRBV5-6 to TRBJ1-2; TRBD1 might be the D (6 bases). Germline CDR1 is SGHDT and CDR2 is YYEEEE. V lost 4 bases, J lost 6 bases, and 25 bases lay in between. CDR3 length: 17 residues. CDR3 DNA sequence: TGTGCCAGCAGCACTCCCACAGGGCACTTCCTCTTGGATGGCTACACCTTC. This sequence encodes CASSTPTGHFLLDGYTF. The complete variable domain, with remaining parts taken from reference TRBV5-6 and TRBJ1-2, reads DAGVTQSPTHLIKTRGQQVTLRCSPKSGHDTVSWYQQALGQGPQFIFQYYEEEERQRGNFPDRFSGHQFPNYSSELNVNALLLGDSALYLCASSTPTGHFLLDGYTFGSGTRLTVV.

The chain employs TRBV5-1 and TRBJ2-5, with 7 bases aligning to TRBD2. V trimming: 6 bases; J trimming: 5 bases; junction bases outside the gene matches: 13. Germline CDR1 is SGHRS and CDR2 is YFSETQ. The CDR3 has 15 amino acids. The chain's CDR3 is CASKNPSGLVETQYF. CDR3 sequence (DNA): TGCGCCAGCAAAAACCCTAGCGGTTTAGTTGAGACCCAGTACTTC.

This clone was counted between two and nine times. CDR3 nucleotides: TGTGCCTGGAGCCCGTCGGACAGGGGTTATGGCTACACCTTC. As protein: CAWSPSDRGYGYTF. V is TRBV30 and J is TRBJ1-2; 9 bases fit TRBD1. V gave up 3 bases and J gave up 5 bases; unmatched junction bases: 7. This CDR3 spans 14 amino acids. In germline, CDR1 is GTSNPN, CDR2 SVGIG (reference sequence).

The V gene is TRBV5-4, the J gene TRBJ2-3; 13 bases line up with TRBD2. In germline, CDR1 is SGHNT, CDR2 YYREEE (reference sequence). V was pared by 0 bases and J by 2 bases, with 3 bases of the junction left unmatched. The CDR3 is 17 residues long. The CDR3 loop reads CASSLGGLAGTTDTQYF. In DNA form, the CDR3 reads TGTGCCAGCAGCTTGGGGGGACTAGCGGGGACCACAGATACGCAGTATTTT. The full variable domain, in which reference TRBV5-4 and TRBJ2-3 provide the parts outside the CDR3, is ETGVTQSPTHLIKTRGQQVTLRCSSQSGHNTVSWYQQALGQGPQFIFQYYREEENGRGNFPPRFSGLQFPNYSSELNVNALELDDSALYLCASSLGGLAGTTDTQYFGPGTRLTVL.

The rearrangement uses TRBV5-6 and TRBJ2-7, with D tentatively TRBD1 (6 bases). CDR1 and CDR2 from the germline V gene are SGHDT and YYEEEE. Between the trimmed V and J ends, which lost 4 bases and 5 bases, there was a span of 13 bases. The CDR3 totals 13 residues. The CDR3 sequence: CASSPDSLDEQYF. CDR3 DNA sequence: TGTGCCAGCAGCCCGGACAGCTTGGACGAGCAGTACTTC.

The sample holds a few counts of this clone. The V and J genes are TRBV4-3 and TRBJ1-1; 7 nucleotides line up with TRBD1. The V segment lost 0 bases and the J segment 0 bases; nucleotides outside the gene matches: 7. The CDR3 length is 17 residues. Germline-derived CDR1 and CDR2 are LGHNA and YSLEER. CDR3: CASSQDRKTGLNTEAFF. The CDR3 DNA is TGCGCCAGCAGCCAAGATCGCAAGACAGGGTTGAACACTGAAGCTTTCTTT.

This sequence joins TRBV4-3 and TRBJ2-2; 7 positions agree with TRBD2. This CDR3 is 16 amino acids long. The germline V gene has CDR1 LGHNA and CDR2 YSLEER. The V gene end was trimmed by 4 bases and the J gene end by 3 bases; junction bases not matched to a gene: 8. The CDR3 DNA is TGCGCCAGCAGCCGCCAACCCGCGGGGGACACCGGGGAGCTGTTTTTT. The encoded protein is CASSRQPAGDTGELFF.

This chain links TRBV7-5 with TRBJ2-5; TRBD2 is the table's D call and was not checked against the DNA. TRBV7-5 corresponds to a pseudogene. This CDR3 has 14 amino acids. CDR3 bases: TGTGCCAGAAGCCCCCTCCCGGGGAGAGAGACCCAGTACTTC. It specifies CARSPLPGRETQYF.

This chain uses TRBV5-4 with TRBJ2-1; 11 nucleotides agree with TRBD2. J was trimmed by 10 bases and V by 4 bases; bases with no gene match: 4. This CDR3 region has 13 residues. Per germline, CDR1 SGHNT and CDR2 YYREEE (reference sequence). CDR3 amino acids: CASSRGLADEQFF. The CDR3, as DNA: TGTGCCAGCAGCCGGGGACTAGCGGACGAGCAGTTCTTC.

The genes are TRBV14 and TRBJ2-2; the match to TRBD2 covers 7 bases. Germline assignment: CDR1 SGHDN and CDR2 FVKESK. V trimming: 1 base; J trimming: 5 bases; junction bases outside the gene matches: 7. This CDR3 is built from 16 residues. CDR3 region: CASSQVRPGGTGELFF. For the CDR3, the DNA is TGTGCCAGCAGCCAAGTACGCCCCGGGGGGACCGGGGAGCTGTTTTTT.

There are a few counts of this clone. The rearrangement uses TRBV5-1 and TRBJ1-3; TRBD1 is a possible D gene (5 bases). In germline, CDR1 is SGHRS, CDR2 YFSETQ. V lost 0 bases, J lost 0 bases, and 10 bases lay in between. This CDR3 is built from 16 residues. In DNA, the CDR3 is TGCGCCAGCAGCTTGGAGGCCAGGGTCTCTGGAAACACCATATATTTT. Residues: CASSLEARVSGNTIYF.

The rearrangement uses TRBV27 and TRBJ2-7; 9 bases fit TRBD1. Trimming took 6 bases from V and 6 from J; bases not matched to a gene: 3. CDR1 is MNHEY and CDR2 is SMNVEV in the germline V gene (reference sequence). The CDR3 has 12 amino acids. The CDR3 is CASRGTGSEQYF. The DNA for the CDR3 is TGTGCCAGCAGAGGGACAGGGTCCGAGCAGTACTTC.

The J gene is TRBJ2-1, the V gene TRBV25-1, with 8 nucleotides matching TRBD1. V lost 6 bases and J lost 9; bases outside the gene matches: 10. The CDR3 contains 14 residues. Germline loops: CDR1 MGHDK, CDR2 SYGVNS. CDR3 protein: CASRPDRGSREQFF. For the CDR3, the DNA is TGTGCCAGCAGACCTGACAGGGGAAGCCGTGAGCAGTTCTTC.

The V and J genes are TRBV27 and TRBJ1-4; TRBD1 might be the D (6 bases). The CDR3 spans 17 residues. Per germline, CDR1 MNHEY and CDR2 SMNVEV (reference sequence). V dropped 1 base and J dropped 3 bases, with 15 bases sitting between them. The CDR3 protein is CASSLFPWGGPNEKLFF. In DNA, the CDR3 is TGTGCCAGCAGTTTATTCCCCTGGGGGGGGCCTAATGAAAAACTGTTTTTT. Looking up the rest from reference TRBV27 and TRBJ1-4 gives the full variable domain: EAQVTQNPRYLITVTGKKLTVTCSQNMNHEYMSWYRQDPGLGLRQIYYSMNVEVTDKGDVPEGYKVSRKEKRNFPLILESPSPNQTSLYFCASSLFPWGGPNEKLFFGSGTQLSVL.